This T cell receptor (beta chain) was retrieved from a study of identical twins. Broader study findings: Monozygotic twins shared more out-of-frame TCR alpha than recombination models predicted.

The CDR3 length is 15 residues. V was cut by 3 bases and J by 3 bases, with 12 bases left in between. Germline CDR1 and CDR2: SGHTA and FQGNSA. A word on this clonotype: Its antigen is undetermined.

After template switching added a universal primer site, the resulting cDNA carried unique molecular identifiers. TCRdb reprocessed the 5' RACE reads via MiXCR and lists one record per CDR3 protein. This table holds more than 400,000 distinct CDR3 sequences, roughly 15% found once. A further study also used this sample, focusing on yellow fever vaccine responses in identical twins.

This clonotype was sampled from a woman aged 18-35 years in good health. The rearrangement uses TRBV7-2 and TRBJ2-1; tentative D call: TRBD2 (6 bases). The sequencing input was CD4+ T cells sorted from blood. The CDR3 DNA reads as TGTGCCAGCAGCTTGGGGGGAACTTACTACAATGAGCAGTTCTTC. Residues: CASSLGGTYYNEQFF.